Below, 24 T cell receptor beta chains from the same sample are listed, as sequenced in a study of blood T cell repertoires in COVID-19. Some clones are missing from TCRdb's copy, which holds only in-frame ones; the method was immunoSEQ multiplex PCR. Of about 230,000 clones listed, over 75% are singletons. The sequencing input was peripheral blood. These receptors all stem from a man aged 50-60 years with COVID-19, enrolled during active disease.

The chain recombines TRBV6-5 with TRBJ1-2; D is perhaps TRBD1 (5 bases). Germline CDR1 is MNHEY and CDR2 is SVGAGI. V lost 3 bases and J 0 bases, leaving 11 bases between the germline ends. This CDR3 is 15 amino acids long. CDR3 nucleotides: TGTGCCAGCAGTTATGTTCAGGGATCTAACTATGGCTACACCTTC. Amino acid sequence: CASSYVQGSNYGYTF.

This clone was detected only a few times. CDR3 loop: CASSYGPTGETQYF. CDR3 DNA: TGTGCCAGCAGTTACGGTCCGACAGGGGAGACCCAGTACTTC. The V gene is TRBV6-5, the J gene TRBJ2-5, with TRBD1 matching over 7 bases. Losses at the gene ends were 2 bases for V and 5 bases for J; bases not matched to a gene: 5. Germline V gene sequence: CDR1 MNHEY, CDR2 SVGAGI. This CDR3 region has 14 residues.

This clone showed up just a few times. This chain connects TRBV3-1 (or the pseudogene TRBV3-2) to TRBJ1-6; D is unresolved. The germline V and J ends were trimmed by 0 bases and 7 bases, with 10 bases remaining between them. The CDR3 has 15 amino acids. CDR1 is LGHDT, CDR2 YNNKEL, per germline (reference sequence). CDR3 in amino acids: CASSQDNRRNSPLHF. Written as DNA, the CDR3 is TGTGCCAGCAGCCAAGATAATAGGAGGAATTCACCCCTCCACTTT.

This clone was found once. This chain joins TRBV6-5 and TRBJ2-7; 10 nucleotides line up with TRBD1. The junction had 5 bases not matched to a gene; V was cut back by 6 bases and J by 0 bases. Germline loops: CDR1 MNHEY, CDR2 SVGAGI. The CDR3 has 15 residues. Written as DNA, the CDR3 is TGTGCCAGCAGCCGGGGACAGGGGCGCTCCTACGAGCAGTACTTC. It is translated as CASSRGQGRSYEQYF.

This chain links TRBV18 with TRBJ2-3; 12 nucleotides align to TRBD2. J was trimmed by 5 bases and V by 5 bases; bases with no gene match: 5. This CDR3 comprises 15 residues. Germline CDR1 and CDR2: KGHSH and LQKENI. Written as DNA, the CDR3 is TGTGCCAGCTCAGCCCCGGGACTAGCGGGAGATACGCAGTATTTT. Amino acid sequence: CASSAPGLAGDTQYF.

The chain employs TRBV6-2 or TRBV6-3 and TRBJ2-2; a weak D match, TRBD2 (7 bases). Germline V gene sequence: CDR1 MNHEY, CDR2 SVGEGT. This CDR3 is 15 amino acids long. V was trimmed by 5 bases and J by 3 bases, leaving 13 bases between them. The CDR3 nucleotides read TGTGCCAGCAGTCCGGGGGGCCGTGACACCGGGGAGCTGTTTTTT. Its translation is CASSPGGRDTGELFF.

The chain is built from TRBV9 and TRBJ1-5; the D gene is possibly TRBD1 (6 bases). The V gene's germline CDR1 is SGDLS and CDR2 YYNGEE. The ends were cut back, 0 bases at V and 4 bases at J, with 11 bases in the middle. The CDR3 sequence is 15 residues long. The CDR3 is CASSVAYQGNQPQHF. For the CDR3, the DNA is TGTGCCAGCAGCGTAGCCTACCAGGGGAATCAGCCCCAGCATTTT.

This sequence joins TRBV5-1 and TRBJ1-5; 7 nucleotides agree with TRBD1. Germline V gives CDR1 SGHRS, CDR2 YFSETQ. The CDR3 has 15 amino acids. With 0 bases clipped from V and 2 bases from J, the junction kept 2 bases outside the gene matches. The CDR3 nucleotides read TGCGCCAGCAGCTTGGCCGGACAGGGCAATCAGCCCCAGCATTTT. Residues: CASSLAGQGNQPQHF.

The chain links TRBV27 to TRBJ1-1, with D tentatively TRBD1 (5 bases). The V gene lost 4 bases and the J gene lost 7 bases, with 10 bases spanning the gap. The germline V gene encodes CDR1 MNHEY and CDR2 SMNVEV (reference sequence). The CDR3 is 12 residues long. CDR3 in DNA: TGTGCCAGCAGTTCCAGGGAAGGTGAAGCTTTCTTT. It yields the protein CASSSREGEAFF.

The rearrangement uses TRBV5-5 and TRBJ2-7; the D is unclear. The CDR3 covers 11 residues. The ends were cut back, 2 bases at V and 3 bases at J, with 3 bases in the middle. In germline, CDR1 is SGHKS, CDR2 YYEKEE (reference sequence). The CDR3 nucleotides are TGTGCCAGCAGCTTTCACTACGAGCAGTACTTC. It is translated as CASSFHYEQYF.

There are a few counts of this clone. The chain is built from TRBV4-3 and TRBJ2-1; 9 positions agree with TRBD2. Per the germline V gene, CDR1 is LGHNA and CDR2 is YSLEER. J was trimmed by 6 bases and V by 0 bases; bases with no gene match: 9. This CDR3 comprises 17 residues. CDR3 sequence reads: CASSQEPLAGRLNEQFF. Here the CDR3 DNA reads TGCGCCAGCAGCCAAGAACCCCTAGCGGGGCGTCTCAATGAGCAGTTCTTC.

V usage is TRBV14 and J usage is TRBJ1-1; D may be TRBD1 (5 bases). In germline, CDR1 is SGHDN, CDR2 FVKESK. Trimming pared 2 bases from V and 4 bases from J, leaving 14 bases between. The CDR3 extends over 15 amino acids. The CDR3 region is CASSQIDSLGTEAFF. CDR3 coding DNA: TGTGCCAGCAGCCAAATAGACAGCTTAGGCACTGAAGCTTTCTTT.

Worth noting for this clone: This CDR3 is also generated by other DNA sequences in the sample. V is TRBV5-1 and J is TRBJ2-1; TRBD2 aligns across 12 bases. Germline V gene data show CDR1 as SGHRS and CDR2 as YFSETQ. The CDR3 has 15 amino acids. V shed 2 bases and J 7 bases; nucleotides not matched to a gene: 4. Here the CDR3 DNA reads TGCGCCAGCAGCTTTGGACTAGCGGGACGGAATGAGCAGTTCTTC. Amino acids: CASSFGLAGRNEQFF.

The chain uses TRBV5-4 and TRBJ2-7; the D gene is possibly TRBD2 (5 bases). V was trimmed by 4 bases and J by 5 bases, leaving 22 bases between them. CDR1 SGHNT and CDR2 YYREEE come from the germline V gene (reference sequence). CDR3 length equals 16 residues. This CDR3 is CASSTKPDSSIDEQYF. Here the CDR3 DNA reads TGTGCCAGCAGCACTAAACCGGACTCGTCTATAGACGAGCAGTACTTC. Full variable domain (missing parts from reference TRBV5-4 and TRBJ2-7): ETGVTQSPTHLIKTRGQQVTLRCSSQSGHNTVSWYQQALGQGPQFIFQYYREEENGRGNFPPRFSGLQFPNYSSELNVNALELDDSALYLCASSTKPDSSIDEQYFGPGTRLTVT.

V usage is TRBV6-2 or TRBV6-3 and J usage is TRBJ1-3, with TRBD1 as a possible D gene (6 bases). V dropped 6 bases and J dropped 4 bases, with 16 bases sitting between them. This CDR3 has 15 residues. CDR1 and CDR2 (germline): MNHEY, SVGEGT. Here the CDR3 reads CASSLTRGFGNTIYF. In DNA form, the CDR3 reads TGTGCCAGCAGCCTTACCAGGGGCTTCGGAAACACCATATATTTT.

This chain uses TRBV5-1 with TRBJ2-1, with 11 bases matching TRBD2. The CDR3 covers 14 residues. Germline CDR1 SGHRS, CDR2 YFSETQ. With V trimmed by 5 bases and J by 9 bases, 7 bases remained unmatched. CDR3 nucleotide sequence: TGCGCCAGCAGGGCGGGACTAGCGGTCGCTGAGCAGTTCTTC. It codes for CASRAGLAVAEQFF.

The chain combines TRBV7-2 with TRBJ1-5, with 8 nucleotides matching TRBD1. V gave up 1 base and J gave up 7 bases; unmatched junction bases: 6. The germline V gene has CDR1 SGHTA and CDR2 FQGNSA. CDR3 length: 15 amino acids. The CDR3 region has the DNA TGTGCCAGCAGCTTAGAAGGACAGGGTCGACAGCCCCAGCATTTT. Translating gives CASSLEGQGRQPQHF. Using reference TRBV7-2 and TRBJ1-5 for the parts outside the CDR3, the full variable domain is GAGVSQSPSNKVTEKGKDVELRCDPISGHTALYWYRQSLGQGLEFLIYFQGNSAPDKSGLPSDRFSAERTGGSVSTLTIQRTQQEDSAVYLCASSLEGQGRQPQHFGDGTRLSIL.

The rearrangement links TRBV19 to TRBJ1-5; D perhaps matches TRBD1 (6 bases). CDR3 length: 13 amino acids. Deletions cut 7 bases from V and 3 bases from J, with 10 bases between. Per germline, CDR1 LNHDA and CDR2 SQIVND (reference sequence). The CDR3: CASTDRHNQPQHF. CDR3 nucleotides: TGTGCCAGTACTGACAGGCACAATCAGCCCCAGCATTTT.

The chain carries TRBV2 and TRBJ2-2; 9 nucleotides align to TRBD1. CDR3 size: 17 residues. Germline assignment: CDR1 SNHLY and CDR2 FYNNEI. V shed 3 bases, J shed 0 bases, and the junction held 5 bases outside the gene matches. The CDR3 is CASSERDRDSNTGELFF. The CDR3 region has the DNA TGTGCCAGCAGTGAGAGGGACAGGGACTCGAACACCGGGGAGCTGTTTTTT.

The chain links TRBV6-5 to TRBJ1-1, with D uncertain. The CDR3 has 15 residues. The germline V gene encodes CDR1 MNHEY and CDR2 SVGAGI. Deletions cut 4 bases from V and 4 bases from J, with 16 bases between. DNA for the CDR3: TGTGCCAGCAGTTTCCGGGCAACTGCGGGCACTGAAGCTTTCTTT. Residues: CASSFRATAGTEAFF.

J is TRBJ2-5 and V is TRBV2; 10 positions agree with TRBD2. Trimming at V came to 7 bases and at J to 7 bases, leaving 12 bases not matched to a gene. Germline assignment: CDR1 SNHLY and CDR2 FYNNEI. This CDR3 spans 15 amino acids. The CDR3 sequence: CASTSSGTSVATQYF. The CDR3 DNA sequence: TGTGCCAGCACTTCGTCCGGGACTAGCGTTGCGACCCAGTACTTC.

V usage is TRBV7-2 and J usage is TRBJ1-3, with 7 bases identical to TRBD1. V lost 5 bases to trimming and J lost 2 bases; unmatched junction nucleotides: 6. This CDR3 contains 15 residues. Germline CDR1 and CDR2: SGHTA and FQGNSA. The CDR3 loop is CASSLGGATGNTIYF. The CDR3 bases are TGTGCCAGCAGCCTAGGGGGCGCGACTGGAAACACCATATATTTT.

This chain joins TRBV6-5 and TRBJ1-2; 10 nucleotides line up with TRBD1. The ends lost 6 bases at V and 3 bases at J; junction bases unmatched: 4. Germline V CDR1 and CDR2: MNHEY, SVGAGI. The length of the CDR3 is 14 residues. CDR3 in amino acids: CASRWDRGYYGYTF. The CDR3 DNA reads as TGTGCCAGCAGGTGGGACAGGGGTTACTATGGCTACACCTTC.

J is TRBJ2-3 and V is TRBV28; TRBD2 might be the D (6 bases). Germline values: CDR1 MDHEN, CDR2 SYDVKM. This CDR3 has 14 amino acids. V lost 8 bases, J lost 0 bases, and 12 bases lay in between. CDR3 in DNA: TGTGCCAGCCGCTCTGGGACTAGCACAGATACGCAGTATTTT. Residues: CASRSGTSTDTQYF.